This T cell receptor beta chain was observed in a study of T cell clonotyping in hematopoietic cell transplantation. Using immunoSEQ multiplex PCR, the repertoire was profiled, and TCRdb retains in-frame clones only, with some absent. The sample lists 30,000 or so clones, 80% to 95% seen once, with about 10% in the top ten. Of note for this clone: Its antigen is as yet unknown.

Broader study findings: No sorting was done, leaving CD4 and CD8 contributions mixed.

The CDR3 consists of 16 residues. V dropped 1 base and J dropped 4 bases, with 14 bases sitting between them. Germline V gene data show CDR1 as SNHLY and CDR2 as FYNNEI. Specimen: PBMCs, collected 100 days after allogeneic stem cell transplant. This chain links TRBV2 with TRBJ2-1, with D possibly being TRBD2 (7 bases). The sequence came from a female patient aged 45 to 65 who had an allogeneic stem cell transplant from a related donor, so the T cells may come from the graft donor. Some clones in this sample may be carry-over from other donors' samples. CDR3 sequence reads: CASSEGAGALYNEQFF. CDR3 in DNA: TGTGCCAGCAGTGAAGGGGCGGGGGCCCTATACAATGAGCAGTTCTTC.